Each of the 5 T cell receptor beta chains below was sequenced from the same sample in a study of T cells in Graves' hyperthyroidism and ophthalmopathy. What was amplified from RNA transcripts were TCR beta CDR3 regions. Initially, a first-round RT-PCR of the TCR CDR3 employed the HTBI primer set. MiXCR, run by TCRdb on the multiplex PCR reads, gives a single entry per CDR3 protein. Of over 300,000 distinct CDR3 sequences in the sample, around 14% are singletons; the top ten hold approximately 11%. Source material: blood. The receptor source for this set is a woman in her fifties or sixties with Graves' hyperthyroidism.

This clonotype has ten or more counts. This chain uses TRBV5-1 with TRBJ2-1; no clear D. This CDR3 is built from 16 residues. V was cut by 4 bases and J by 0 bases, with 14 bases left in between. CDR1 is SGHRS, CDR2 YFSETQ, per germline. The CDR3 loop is CASSEPSLSSYNEQFF. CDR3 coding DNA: TGCGCCAGCAGCGAACCCTCCCTAAGCTCCTACAATGAGCAGTTCTTC.

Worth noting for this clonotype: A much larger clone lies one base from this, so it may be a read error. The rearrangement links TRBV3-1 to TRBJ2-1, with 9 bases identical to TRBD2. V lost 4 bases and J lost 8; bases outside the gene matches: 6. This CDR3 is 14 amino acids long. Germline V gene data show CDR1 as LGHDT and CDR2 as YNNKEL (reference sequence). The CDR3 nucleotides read TGTGCCAGCAGCCTCTGGACTAGCGACGATGAGCAGTTCTTC. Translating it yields CASSLWTSDDEQFF.

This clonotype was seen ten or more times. Written as DNA, the CDR3 is TGCGCCAGCAGCTTCACAGGGGAGATGTACGAGCAGTACTTC. Its protein product is CASSFTGEMYEQYF. J is TRBJ2-7 and V is TRBV5-1; 7 bases map to TRBD1. This CDR3 contains 14 residues. CDR1 and CDR2 (germline): SGHRS, YFSETQ. The V and J ends lost 2 bases and 4 bases, in that order; junction bases with no gene match: 6.

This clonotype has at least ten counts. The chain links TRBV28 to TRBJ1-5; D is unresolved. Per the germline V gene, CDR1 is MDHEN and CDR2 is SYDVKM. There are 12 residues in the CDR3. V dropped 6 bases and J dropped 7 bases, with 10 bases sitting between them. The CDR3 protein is CASRGSGQPQHF. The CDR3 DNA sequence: TGTGCCAGCAGGGGGTCCGGCCAGCCCCAGCATTTT.

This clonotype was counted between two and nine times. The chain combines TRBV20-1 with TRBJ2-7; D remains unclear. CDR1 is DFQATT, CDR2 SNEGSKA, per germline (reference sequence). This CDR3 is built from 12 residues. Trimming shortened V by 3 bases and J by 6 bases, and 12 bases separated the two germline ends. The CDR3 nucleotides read TGCAGTGCTAGCCCCCTTAGAGGCGAGCAGTACTTC. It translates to CSASPLRGEQYF.